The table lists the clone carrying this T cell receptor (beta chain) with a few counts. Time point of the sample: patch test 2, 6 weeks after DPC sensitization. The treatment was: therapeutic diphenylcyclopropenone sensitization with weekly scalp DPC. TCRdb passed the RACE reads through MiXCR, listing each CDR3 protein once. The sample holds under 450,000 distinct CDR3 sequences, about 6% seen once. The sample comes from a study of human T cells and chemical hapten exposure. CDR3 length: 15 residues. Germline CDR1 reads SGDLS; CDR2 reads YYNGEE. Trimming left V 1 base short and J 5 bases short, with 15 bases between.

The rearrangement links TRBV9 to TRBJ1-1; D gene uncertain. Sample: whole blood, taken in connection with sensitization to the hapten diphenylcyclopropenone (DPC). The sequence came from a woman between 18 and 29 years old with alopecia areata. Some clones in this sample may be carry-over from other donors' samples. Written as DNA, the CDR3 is TGTGCCAGCAGCGTATTGGTCGGGAAGTATACTGAAGCTTTCTTT. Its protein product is CASSVLVGKYTEAFF.